This passage covers 2 T cell receptor beta chains from one sample sequenced in a study of Ad26.COV2.S vaccination and SARS-CoV-2 variants. Profiling relied on immunoSEQ multiplex PCR, and the TCRdb table lists in-frame clones only, not all of them. The sample consists of hundreds of thousands of clones, 75% to 90% of them appearing once. The treatment here: roughly 18 received Ad26.COV2.S at low or high dose, single or two shots; a few received placebo; per-sample allocation not given. Day 63 following the first vaccine or placebo injection was when the samples were taken. The source material was peripheral blood, sampled in a trial of Ad26.COV2.S vaccine versus placebo. The receptors originated from a person between 18 and 65 years old who received the Ad26.COV2.S COVID-19 vaccine or a placebo.

J is TRBJ2-7 and V is TRBV7-8, with 8 positions matching TRBD1. CDR1 is SGHVS, CDR2 FQNEAQ, per germline. V shed 3 bases and J 3 bases; nucleotides not matched to a gene: 7. The CDR3 runs to 15 residues. Here the CDR3 DNA reads TGTGCCAGCAGCTTTCAGGGGGCTACGGGCTACGAGCAGTACTTC. Translating gives CASSFQGATGYEQYF.

DNA for the CDR3: TGTGCCAGCAGTTACTGGGACACCGGCCGGGATGAAGCTTTCTTT. This gives the protein CASSYWDTGRDEAFF. V gene TRBV6-5 combines with J gene TRBJ1-1, with TRBD1 as a possible D gene (6 bases). CDR3 length: 15 amino acids. With 1 base removed from V and 7 bases from J, the gap between germline ends came to 16 bases. Looked up from germline, CDR1 is MNHEY and CDR2 is SVGAGI.